This T cell receptor (beta chain) appears in the sequencing data of a study of CD8+CD57+ T cells in acquired aplastic anemia. The wider study: Isolated CD4+ and CD8+ cells, once sorted, yielded DNA averaging roughly 3.2 ug.

This clonotype has a count of ten or more. TCR beta VDJ and CDR3 profiling used genomic DNA as template. TCRdb itself ran the reads through MiXCR, one entry per CDR3 protein. The sample holds about 240,000 distinct CDR3 sequences, around 46% seen once. By flow cytometry, patients selected for sequencing had shown an expansion of CD8+CD57+ cells. The CDR3 runs to 19 residues. V gave up 3 bases and J gave up 2 bases; unmatched junction bases: 8. Looked up from germline, CDR1 is SGDLS and CDR2 is YYNGEE. The V gene is TRBV9, the J gene TRBJ2-1; 16 bases are a match to TRBD2. The clonotype was recovered from a human donor with aplastic anemia. Sequencing was done on a sample of sorted CD4+, CD8+, or CD8+CD57+ T cells (not recorded which) from PBMCs. CDR3 amino acids: CASSGSGTSGGAAYNEQFF. The DNA of the CDR3 is TGTGCCAGCAGCGGATCCGGGACTAGCGGGGGGGCAGCCTACAATGAGCAGTTCTTC.